This is a list of T cell receptor beta chains from one sample in a study of T cell responses to AZD1222 COVID-19 vaccine. TCRdb keeps only in-frame clones here, not all; method: immunoSEQ multiplex PCR. This sample has around 150,000 clones, with roughly nine tenths found just once. The source was peripheral blood, collected 28 days after the second AZD1222 dose. All receptors come from an adult who received the AZD1222 COVID-19 vaccine. CDR3s include the opening cysteine and the closing phenylalanine or tryptophan. Each record gives: clone size, J gene, V gene, D gene, CDR3 DNA, CDR3 protein. A D gene is named only where the DNA matches it firmly. Clone size is given for some rows only: seen once, a few or many times, or a class if the clone is expanded.

>-|TRBJ2-7|TRBV11-3|-
TGTGCCAGCAGCTTCGGCCTAGCCAGGGGGGGGTACGAGCAGTACTTC
CASSFGLARGGYEQYF
>-|TRBJ1-4|TRBV7-2|-
TGTGCCAGCAGCTTCCGAGGGGAGAATGAAAAACTGTTTTTT
CASSFRGENEKLFF
>-|TRBJ2-7|TRBV5-5|TRBD2
TGTGCCAGCAGCTTCGGTGGTAGCGGGATCCCCTACGAGCAGTACTTC
CASSFGGSGIPYEQYF
>once|TRBJ1-1|TRBV28|TRBD1
TGTGCCACCCGACCGGGGACAGTAGGAAAGGACACTGAAGCTTTCTTT
CATRPGTVGKDTEAFF
>-|TRBJ2-5|TRBV28|TRBD1
TGTGCCAGCATTCAGGGGACAGAAGAGACCCAGTACTTC
CASIQGTEETQYF
>-|TRBJ2-7|TRBV5-4|-
TGTGCCAGCAGCTTGAGCACGGCGTTCGACGAGCAGTACTTC
CASSLSTAFDEQYF
>-|TRBJ2-3|TRBV19|-
TGTGCCAGTAGTATAGAGGGCATATCTAGCACAGATACGCAGTATTTT
CASSIEGISSTDTQYF
>-|TRBJ1-6|TRBV7-6|TRBD1
TGTGCCAGCAGTACCGGGACAGGGACGGATAATTCACCCCTCCACTTT
CASSTGTGTDNSPLHF
>-|TRBJ1-2|TRBV7-8|-
TGTGCCAGCAGCCCTATTGGGGATTTAGCCTACACCTTC
CASSPIGDLAYTF
>-|TRBJ2-7|TRBV19|-
TGTGCCAGTAGTACGGGACTTGCTTTCTACGAGCAGTACTTC
CASSTGLAFYEQYF
>once|TRBJ2-5|TRBV27|-
TGTGCCAGCAGCCAGTCCGGGACGGTAGAGACCCAGTACTTC
CASSQSGTVETQYF
>-|TRBJ1-1|TRBV25-1|-
TGTGCCAGCAGCTCGCGGGTCGGGACTGAAGCTTTCTTT
CASSSRVGTEAFF
>-|TRBJ2-3|TRBV7-2|-
TGTGCCAGCCTATTAGCGGCGCTCACAGATACGCAGTATTTT
CASLLAALTDTQYF
>-|TRBJ2-2|TRBV2|-
TGTGCCAGCAGTGCAGATGTCGGGGAGCTGTTTTTT
CASSADVGELFF
>-|TRBJ1-2|TRBV28|TRBD1
TGTGCCATCCGGTATCAGGGGGGTAGCTATGGCTACACCTTC
CAIRYQGGSYGYTF
>-|TRBJ2-1|TRBV19|-
TGTGCCAGTAGTATACGCGGGGGCGGCTACAATGAGCAGTTCTTC
CASSIRGGGYNEQFF
>few|TRBJ2-5|TRBV2|TRBD2
TGTGCCAGCAGTTTGCCTAGCGGGAGTTTGAAAGAGACCCAGTACTTC
CASSLPSGSLKETQYF
>-|TRBJ2-5|TRBV28|TRBD2
TGTGCCAGCAGTTACCGGACTAGCGGGACGGAGACCCAGTACTTC
CASSYRTSGTETQYF
>-|TRBJ1-1|TRBV18|-
TGTGCCAGCTCACTCAATTCCGGGGCCCTAAACACTGAAGCTTTCTTT
CASSLNSGALNTEAFF
>-|TRBJ1-3|TRBV28|TRBD1
TGTGCCAGCCGTCAGGGGGCGCGTGGAAACACCATATATTTT
CASRQGARGNTIYF
>-|TRBJ1-6|TRBV5-1|-
TGCGCCAGCAGCTTGGGGTTAGATGGGAATTCACCCCTCCACTTT
CASSLGLDGNSPLHF
>once|TRBJ1-2|TRBV15|-
TGTGCCACCAGCAGAGTGGAGGAAAATGGCTACACCTTC
CATSRVEENGYTF
>-|TRBJ1-5|TRBV27|-
TGTGCCAGCAGGCAGGGACTTAGCAATCAGCCCCAGCATTTT
CASRQGLSNQPQHF
>-|TRBJ1-2|TRBV29-1|-
TGCAGCGTTGATTTGAGCCGGAATGGGGAAGGCTACACCTTC
CSVDLSRNGEGYTF
>-|TRBJ2-1|TRBV28|-
TGTGCCAGCACCCCATCGCGAACGGGCAATGAGCAGTTCTTC
CASTPSRTGNEQFF
>-|TRBJ1-4|TRBV27|-
TGTGCCAGCAGTTTACCCCGTTTCGGCAGCTCTAGTAATGAAAAACTGTTTTTT
CASSLPRFGSSSNEKLFF
>few|TRBJ1-2|TRBV19|TRBD1
TGTGCCAGTAGAGCGACAGGGGCCCGCGGCTATGGCTACACCTTC
CASRATGARGYGYTF
>-|TRBJ1-3|TRBV29-1|-
TGCAGCGCCACTGAGGAGGGAGGTCGAAACACCATATATTTT
CSATEEGGRNTIYF
>-|TRBJ1-1|TRBV11-2|-
TGTGCCAGCAGCTTAGGGCTGAACACTGAAGCTTTCTTT
CASSLGLNTEAFF
>-|TRBJ1-2|TRBV25-1|-
TGTGCCAGCAGCCTGGGACGTTCCTACACCTTC
CASSLGRSYTF
>once|TRBJ2-3|TRBV4-2|-
TGTGCCAGCAGCCAAGGGGCGGATACGCAGTATTTT
CASSQGADTQYF
>-|TRBJ2-5|TRBV11-1|-
TGTGCCAGCAGCTTGGAGGGGCCCCCAGGAGAGACCCAGTACTTC
CASSLEGPPGETQYF
>-|TRBJ1-3|TRBV30|-
TGTGCCTGGAGTGTACCGGGGGGCACTGGAAACACCATATATTTT
CAWSVPGGTGNTIYF
>-|TRBJ1-1|TRBV28|-
TGTGCCAGCAGTCCCGGGACATCCACCGAAGCTTTCTTT
CASSPGTSTEAFF
>-|TRBJ2-4|TRBV7-2|-
TGTGCCAGCAGCTTAGATGGTCGGATCAGCGGGTTAAGGGAGAACATTCAGTACTTC
CASSLDGRISGLRENIQYF
>-|TRBJ2-7|TRBV4-2|-
TGTGCCAGCAGCCAAGATGGAAGCCTGGGGGGGCCCTACGAGCAGTACTTC
CASSQDGSLGGPYEQYF
>-|TRBJ2-4|TRBV5-1|TRBD2
TGCGCCAGCAGCCAAGACCCTACCGCTGGACTAGCGGGACTAGCCAAAAACATTCAGTACTTC
CASSQDPTAGLAGLAKNIQYF
>-|TRBJ2-1|TRBV6-5|TRBD1
TGTGCCAGCAGTTACGGACAGGGAGTAATGAATGAGCAGTTCTTC
CASSYGQGVMNEQFF
>-|TRBJ2-1|TRBV19|-
TGTGCCAGTACCCCAAGGGTTCGGGCGGGCCCCTCGGGCAATGAGCAGTTCTTC
CASTPRVRAGPSGNEQFF
>-|TRBJ1-2|TRBV15|-
TGTGCCACCAGCAGAGATTTAAACGCGGGAGATCGGGACTATGGCTACACCTTC
CATSRDLNAGDRDYGYTF
>once|TRBJ2-1|TRBV5-1|-
TGCGCCAGCAGTCAGGGCGGGGGCAATTCCTACAATGAGCAGTTCTTC
CASSQGGGNSYNEQFF